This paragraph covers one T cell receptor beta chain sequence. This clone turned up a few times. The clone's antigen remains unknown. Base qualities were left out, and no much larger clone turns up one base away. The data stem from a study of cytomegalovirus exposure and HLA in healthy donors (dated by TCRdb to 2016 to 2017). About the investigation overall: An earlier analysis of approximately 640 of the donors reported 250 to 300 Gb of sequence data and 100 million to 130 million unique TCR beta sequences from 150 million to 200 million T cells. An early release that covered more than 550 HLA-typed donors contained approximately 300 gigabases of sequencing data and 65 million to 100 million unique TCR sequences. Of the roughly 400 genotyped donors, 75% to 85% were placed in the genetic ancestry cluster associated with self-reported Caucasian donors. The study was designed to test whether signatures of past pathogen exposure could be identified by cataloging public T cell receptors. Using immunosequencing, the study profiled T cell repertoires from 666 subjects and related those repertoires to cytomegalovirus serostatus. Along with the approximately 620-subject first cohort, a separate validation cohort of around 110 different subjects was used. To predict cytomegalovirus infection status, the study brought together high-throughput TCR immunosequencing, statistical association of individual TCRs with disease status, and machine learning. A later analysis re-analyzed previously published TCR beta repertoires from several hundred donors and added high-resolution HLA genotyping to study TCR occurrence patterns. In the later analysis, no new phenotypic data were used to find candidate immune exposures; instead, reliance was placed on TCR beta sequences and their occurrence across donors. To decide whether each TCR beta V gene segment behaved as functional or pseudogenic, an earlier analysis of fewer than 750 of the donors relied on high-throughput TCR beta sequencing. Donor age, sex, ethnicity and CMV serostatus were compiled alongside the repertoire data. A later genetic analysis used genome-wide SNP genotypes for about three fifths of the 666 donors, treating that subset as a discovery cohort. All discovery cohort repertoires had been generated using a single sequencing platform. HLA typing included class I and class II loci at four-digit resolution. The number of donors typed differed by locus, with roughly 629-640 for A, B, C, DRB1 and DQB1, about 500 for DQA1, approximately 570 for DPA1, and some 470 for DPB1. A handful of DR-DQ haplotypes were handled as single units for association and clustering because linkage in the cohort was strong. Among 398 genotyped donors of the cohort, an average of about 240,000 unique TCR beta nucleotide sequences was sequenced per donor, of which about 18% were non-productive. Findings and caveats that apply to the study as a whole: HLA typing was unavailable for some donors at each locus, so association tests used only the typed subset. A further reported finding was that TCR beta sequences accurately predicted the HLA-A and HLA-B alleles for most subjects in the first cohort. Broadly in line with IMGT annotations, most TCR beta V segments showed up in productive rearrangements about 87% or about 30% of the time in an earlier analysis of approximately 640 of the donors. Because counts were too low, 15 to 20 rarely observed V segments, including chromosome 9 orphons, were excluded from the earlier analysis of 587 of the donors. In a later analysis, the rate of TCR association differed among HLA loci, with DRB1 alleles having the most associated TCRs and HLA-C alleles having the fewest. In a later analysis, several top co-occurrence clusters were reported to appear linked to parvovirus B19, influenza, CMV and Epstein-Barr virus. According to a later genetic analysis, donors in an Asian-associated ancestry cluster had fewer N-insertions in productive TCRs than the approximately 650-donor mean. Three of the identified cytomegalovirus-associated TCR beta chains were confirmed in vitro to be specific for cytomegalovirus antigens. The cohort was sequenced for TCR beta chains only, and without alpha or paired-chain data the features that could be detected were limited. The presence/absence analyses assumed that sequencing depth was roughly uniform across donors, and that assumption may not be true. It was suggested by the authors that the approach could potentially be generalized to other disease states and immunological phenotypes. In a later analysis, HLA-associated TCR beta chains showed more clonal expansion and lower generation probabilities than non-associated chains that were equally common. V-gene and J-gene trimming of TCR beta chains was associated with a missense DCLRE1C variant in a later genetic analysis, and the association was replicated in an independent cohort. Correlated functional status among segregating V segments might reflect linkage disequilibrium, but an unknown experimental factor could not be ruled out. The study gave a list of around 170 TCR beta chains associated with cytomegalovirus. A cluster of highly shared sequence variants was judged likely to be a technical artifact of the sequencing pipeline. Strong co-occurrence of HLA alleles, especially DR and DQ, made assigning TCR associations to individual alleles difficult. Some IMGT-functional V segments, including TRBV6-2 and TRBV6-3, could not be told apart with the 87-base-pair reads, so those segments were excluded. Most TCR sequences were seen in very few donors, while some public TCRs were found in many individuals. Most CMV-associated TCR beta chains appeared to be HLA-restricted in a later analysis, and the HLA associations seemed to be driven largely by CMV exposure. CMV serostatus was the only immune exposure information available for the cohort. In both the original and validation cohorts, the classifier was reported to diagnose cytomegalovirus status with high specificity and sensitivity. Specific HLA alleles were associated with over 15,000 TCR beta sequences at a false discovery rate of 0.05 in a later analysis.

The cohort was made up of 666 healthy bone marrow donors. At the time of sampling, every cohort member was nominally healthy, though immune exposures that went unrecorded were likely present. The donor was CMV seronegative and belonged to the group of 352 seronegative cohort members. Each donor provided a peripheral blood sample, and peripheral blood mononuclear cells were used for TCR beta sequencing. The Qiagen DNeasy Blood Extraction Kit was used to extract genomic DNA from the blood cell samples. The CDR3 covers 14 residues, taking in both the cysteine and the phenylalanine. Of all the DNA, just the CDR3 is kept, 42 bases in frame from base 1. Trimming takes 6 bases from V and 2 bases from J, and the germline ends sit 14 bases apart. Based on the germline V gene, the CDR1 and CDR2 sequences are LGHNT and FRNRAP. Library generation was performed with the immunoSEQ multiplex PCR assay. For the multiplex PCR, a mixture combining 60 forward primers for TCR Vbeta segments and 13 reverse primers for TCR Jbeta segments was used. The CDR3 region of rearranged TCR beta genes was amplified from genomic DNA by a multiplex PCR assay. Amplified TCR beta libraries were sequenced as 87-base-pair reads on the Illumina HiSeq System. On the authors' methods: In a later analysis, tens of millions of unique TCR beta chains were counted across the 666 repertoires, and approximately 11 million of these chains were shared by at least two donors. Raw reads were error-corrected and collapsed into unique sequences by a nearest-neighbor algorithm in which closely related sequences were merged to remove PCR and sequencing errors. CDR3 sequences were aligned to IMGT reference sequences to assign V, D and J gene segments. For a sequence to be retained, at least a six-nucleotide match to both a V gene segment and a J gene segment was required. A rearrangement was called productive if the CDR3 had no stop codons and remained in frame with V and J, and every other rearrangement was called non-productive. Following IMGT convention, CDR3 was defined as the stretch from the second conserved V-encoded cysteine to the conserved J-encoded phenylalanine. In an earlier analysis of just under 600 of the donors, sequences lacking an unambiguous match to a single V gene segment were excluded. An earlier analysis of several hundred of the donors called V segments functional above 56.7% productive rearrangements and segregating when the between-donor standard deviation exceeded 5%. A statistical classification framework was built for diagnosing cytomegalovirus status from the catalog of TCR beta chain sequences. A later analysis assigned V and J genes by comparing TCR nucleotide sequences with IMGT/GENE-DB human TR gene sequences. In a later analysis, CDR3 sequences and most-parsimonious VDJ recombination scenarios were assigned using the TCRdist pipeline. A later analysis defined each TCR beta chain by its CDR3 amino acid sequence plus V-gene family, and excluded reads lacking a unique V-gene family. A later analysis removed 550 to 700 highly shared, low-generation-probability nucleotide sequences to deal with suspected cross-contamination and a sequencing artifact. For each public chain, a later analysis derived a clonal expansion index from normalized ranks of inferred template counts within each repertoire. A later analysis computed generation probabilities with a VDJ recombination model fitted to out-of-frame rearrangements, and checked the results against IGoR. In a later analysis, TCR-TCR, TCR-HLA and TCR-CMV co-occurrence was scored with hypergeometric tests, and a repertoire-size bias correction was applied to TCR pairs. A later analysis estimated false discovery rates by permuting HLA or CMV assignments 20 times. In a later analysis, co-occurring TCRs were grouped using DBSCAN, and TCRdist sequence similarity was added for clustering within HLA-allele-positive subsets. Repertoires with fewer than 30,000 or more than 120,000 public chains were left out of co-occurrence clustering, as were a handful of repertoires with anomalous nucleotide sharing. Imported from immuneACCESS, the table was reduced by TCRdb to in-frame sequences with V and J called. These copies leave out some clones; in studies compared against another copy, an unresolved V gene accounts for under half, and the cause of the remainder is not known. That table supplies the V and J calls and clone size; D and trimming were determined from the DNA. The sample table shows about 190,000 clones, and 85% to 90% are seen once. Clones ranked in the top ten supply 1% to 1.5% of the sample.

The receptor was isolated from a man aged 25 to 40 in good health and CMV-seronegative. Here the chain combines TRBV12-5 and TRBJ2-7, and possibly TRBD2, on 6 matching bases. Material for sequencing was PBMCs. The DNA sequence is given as TGTGCTAGTGGACTACGGGGGACGCCCTACGAGCAGTACTTC. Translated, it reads CASGLRGTPYEQYF. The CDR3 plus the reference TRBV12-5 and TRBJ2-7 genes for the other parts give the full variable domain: DARVTQTPRHKVTEMGQEVTMRCQPILGHNTVFWYRQTMMQGLELLAYFRNRAPLDDSGMPKDRFSAEMPDATLATLKIQPSEPRDSAVYFCASGLRGTPYEQYFGPGTRLTVT.